These 9 T cell receptor beta chains originate from one sample sequenced in a study of T cells in Graves' hyperthyroidism and ophthalmopathy. RNA transcripts provided the source from which TCR beta CDR3 regions were amplified. The study used the HTBI primer set for a first-round RT-PCR of the TCR CDR3. Each CDR3 protein gets one entry after TCRdb re-called the multiplex PCR reads with MiXCR. This table has roughly 700,000 distinct CDR3 sequences, 15% to 20% appearing once. The sequenced sample consisted of blood. These receptor sequences come from a man aged 50 to 60 with Graves' hyperthyroidism.

This chain uses TRBV13 with TRBJ1-1; possibly TRBD1 for D (5 bases). This CDR3 has 17 amino acids. The germline V gene encodes CDR1 PRHDT and CDR2 FYEKMQ (reference sequence). Trimming removed 2 bases at V and 7 bases at J, with 23 bases between. CDR3 sequence (DNA): TGTGCCAGCAGCTTATGGGGACGTCTTATGGGTAGGAGTGAAGCTTTCTTT. Its translation is CASSLWGRLMGRSEAFF.

The chain couples TRBV6-1 to TRBJ1-2, with a weak D call TRBD1 (6 bases). Between the trimmed V and J ends, which lost 7 bases and 3 bases, there was a span of 15 bases. Germline assignment: CDR1 MNHNS and CDR2 SASEGT. CDR3 size: 14 residues. CDR3 amino acids: CASTVGGRDYGYTF. The CDR3 DNA sequence: TGTGCCAGCACAGTAGGGGGGCGCGACTATGGCTACACCTTC.

This clonotype was picked up many times. V and J are TRBV11-2 and TRBJ1-4; D is perhaps TRBD1 (5 bases). This CDR3 comprises 13 residues. Germline V gene sequence: CDR1 SGHAT, CDR2 FQNNGV. V lost 3 bases and J lost 9, with 11 bases in between. CDR3 loop: CASSLAGAQKLFF. DNA of the CDR3: TGTGCCAGCAGCTTGGCCGGGGCCCAAAAACTGTTTTTT.

This clonotype was found many times. The chain couples TRBV11-2 to TRBJ2-1, with TRBD1 matching over 8 bases. The J segment lost 2 bases and the V segment lost 3 bases, leaving 6 bases of the junction unmatched. Germline CDR1 and CDR2: SGHAT and FQNNGV. The CDR3 totals 16 residues. The CDR3 DNA is TGTGCCAGCAGCTTCTACAGGGGGGTTCCCTACAATGAGCAGTTCTTC. Protein product: CASSFYRGVPYNEQFF.

The chain employs TRBV7-9 and TRBJ2-1; D is possibly TRBD1 (6 bases). The V gene lost 0 bases and the J gene lost 6 bases, with 15 bases spanning the gap. Germline values: CDR1 SEHNR, CDR2 FQNEAQ (reference sequence). The CDR3 extends over 16 amino acids. The CDR3 sequence: CASSLALLRDTNEQFF. CDR3 bases: TGTGCCAGCAGCTTAGCATTGCTCCGGGACACCAATGAGCAGTTCTTC.

V and J are TRBV7-2 and TRBJ2-2; 9 positions match TRBD2. V was clipped by 4 bases and J by 7 bases; unmatched bases: 16. CDR3 length equals 18 residues. Germline V gene sequence: CDR1 SGHTA, CDR2 FQGNSA. DNA of the CDR3: TGTGCCAGCAGCTACCCCGTCGTTAGCGGGAGAGGGGTCGGGGAGCTGTTTTTT. Translation: CASSYPVVSGRGVGELFF.

This clonotype was observed many times. The chain combines TRBV28 with TRBJ1-1; maybe TRBD1 (6 bases). The V gene lost 1 base and the J gene lost 4 bases, with 16 bases spanning the gap. CDR1 and CDR2 from the germline V gene are MDHEN and SYDVKM. The CDR3 is 16 amino acids. In DNA, the CDR3 is TGTGCCAGCAGTTTATTCGGGGGCGCGAGGGGCACTGAAGCTTTCTTT. Protein: CASSLFGGARGTEAFF.

There are a few counts of this clonotype. This chain links TRBV19 with TRBJ1-2; D might be TRBD1 (6 bases). Germline V gene data show CDR1 as LNHDA and CDR2 as SQIVND (reference sequence). Trimming pared 5 bases from V and 5 bases from J, leaving 15 bases between. The CDR3 spans 14 residues. DNA of the CDR3: TGTGCCAGTAGTGCAGGACAGAGTGGTTATGGCTACACCTTC. It codes for CASSAGQSGYGYTF.

Comment on this clonotype: One junction end does not reproduce the germline sequence, and a read error may be involved. V is TRBV28 and J is TRBJ2-5; D perhaps matches TRBD2 (5 bases). CDR1 and CDR2 from the germline V gene are MDHEN and SYDVKM. The CDR3 loop spans 14 amino acids. Written as DNA, the CDR3 is TGTGCCGGCAGTTTACCGGGAACACAGGAGACCCAGTACTTC. This sequence encodes CAGSLPGTQETQYF. The variable domain in full, completed from reference TRBV28 and TRBJ2-5, reads DVKVTQSSRYLVKRTGEKVFLECVQDMDHENMFWYRQDPGLGLRLIYFSYDVKMKEKGDIPEGYSVSREKKERFSLILESASTNQTSMYLCAGSLPGTQETQYFGPGTRLLVL.